The present entry profiles one TCR beta chain with its context. What it recognizes is unknown. Assay used: immunoSEQ multiplex PCR; TCRdb lists only in-frame clones, some missing. The data contain around 2,000,000 clones, just under 95% of them seen just once; the ten biggest clones take up more than 0.95%. The data derive from a study of shared clonotypes between healthy human individuals. V lost 2 bases and J 3 bases, leaving 12 bases between the germline ends. Germline CDR1 and CDR2: SGHTS and YDEGEE. This CDR3 has 15 residues. In the naive CD8 group, cells lacked CD45RO and were positively selected for CCR7, so terminally differentiated effector memory CD45RA+ cells were left out. Regarding the study as a whole: Generation of non-shared clonotypes was less probable than generation of clonotypes shared by all four donors.

This chain joins TRBV5-8 and TRBJ2-1; D remains ambiguous. The origin of this receptor is a man aged 18 to 30 in good health. The sequencing sample was made of naive CD8+ T cells sorted from blood. For the CDR3, the DNA is TGTGCCAGCAGCTTACCCGCTGGGAACTACAATGAGCAGTTCTTC. This translates into CASSLPAGNYNEQFF.